This T cell receptor (beta chain) was observed in a study of T cell responses to AZD1222 COVID-19 vaccine. Germline assignment: CDR1 MNHEY and CDR2 SVGAGI. The CDR3 extends over 14 amino acids. The junction had 13 bases not matched to a gene; V was cut back by 6 bases and J by 11 bases. Notes on the study in general: Spike-specific TCR breadth and depth both grew after two AZD1222 doses. Donors, mostly white British, included more females; clonal diversity was possibly underestimated.

Produced via immunoSEQ multiplex PCR; TCRdb's table is partial and in-frame only. The sample comprises roughly 100,000 clones, 90% to 95% of which are singletons, and about 48% rests with the top ten. Remarks on this clone: Its antigen remains unidentified.

The sample consisted of peripheral blood, taken on day 0 of AZD1222 vaccination. The receptor was derived from an adult in good health. The rearrangement uses TRBV6-5 and TRBJ1-5; 7 bases map to TRBD1. CDR3 region: CASRVGQLQGTQHF. CDR3 DNA: TGTGCCAGCAGGGTGGGACAGCTTCAAGGGACCCAGCATTTT.